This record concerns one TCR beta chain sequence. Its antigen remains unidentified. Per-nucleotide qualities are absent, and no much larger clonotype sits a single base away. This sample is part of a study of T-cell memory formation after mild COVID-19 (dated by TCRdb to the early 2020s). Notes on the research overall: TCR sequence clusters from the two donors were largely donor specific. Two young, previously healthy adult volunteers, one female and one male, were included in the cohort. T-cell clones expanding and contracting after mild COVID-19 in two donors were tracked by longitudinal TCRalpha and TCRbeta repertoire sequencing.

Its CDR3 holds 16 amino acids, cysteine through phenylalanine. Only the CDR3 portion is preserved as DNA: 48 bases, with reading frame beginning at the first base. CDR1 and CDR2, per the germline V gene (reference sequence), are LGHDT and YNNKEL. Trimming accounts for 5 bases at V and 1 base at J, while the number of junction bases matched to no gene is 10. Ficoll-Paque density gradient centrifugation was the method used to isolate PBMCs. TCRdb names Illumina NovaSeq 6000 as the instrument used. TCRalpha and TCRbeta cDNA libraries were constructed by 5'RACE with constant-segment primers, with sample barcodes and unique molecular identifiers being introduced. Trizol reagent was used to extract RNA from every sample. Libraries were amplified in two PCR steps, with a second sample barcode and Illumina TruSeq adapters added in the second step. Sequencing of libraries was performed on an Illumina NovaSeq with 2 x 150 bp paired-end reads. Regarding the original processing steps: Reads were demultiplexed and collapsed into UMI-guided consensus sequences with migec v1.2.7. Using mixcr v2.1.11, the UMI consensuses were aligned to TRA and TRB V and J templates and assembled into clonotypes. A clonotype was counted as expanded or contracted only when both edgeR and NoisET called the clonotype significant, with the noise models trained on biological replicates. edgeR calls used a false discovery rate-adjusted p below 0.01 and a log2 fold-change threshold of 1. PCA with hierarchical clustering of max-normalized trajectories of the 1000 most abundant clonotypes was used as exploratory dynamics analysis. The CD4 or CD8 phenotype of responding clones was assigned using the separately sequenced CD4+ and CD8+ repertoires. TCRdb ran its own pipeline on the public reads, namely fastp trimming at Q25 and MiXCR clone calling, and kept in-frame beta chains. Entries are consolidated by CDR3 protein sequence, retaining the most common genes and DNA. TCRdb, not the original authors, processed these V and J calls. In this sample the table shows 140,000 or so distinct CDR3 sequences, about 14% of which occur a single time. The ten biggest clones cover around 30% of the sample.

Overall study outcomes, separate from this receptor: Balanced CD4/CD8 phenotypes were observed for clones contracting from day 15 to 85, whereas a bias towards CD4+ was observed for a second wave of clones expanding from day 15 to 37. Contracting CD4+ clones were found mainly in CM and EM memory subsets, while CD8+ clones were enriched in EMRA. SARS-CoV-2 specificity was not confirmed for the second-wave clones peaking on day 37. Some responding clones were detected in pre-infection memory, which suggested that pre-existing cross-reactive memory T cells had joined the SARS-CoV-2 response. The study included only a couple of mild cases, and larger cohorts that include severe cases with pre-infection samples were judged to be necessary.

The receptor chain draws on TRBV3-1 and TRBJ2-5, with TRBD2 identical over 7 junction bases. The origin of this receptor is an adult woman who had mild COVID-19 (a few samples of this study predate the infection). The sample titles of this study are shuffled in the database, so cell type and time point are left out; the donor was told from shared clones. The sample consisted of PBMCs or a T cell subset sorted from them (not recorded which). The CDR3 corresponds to CASSNPLAVTQETQYF. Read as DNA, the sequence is TGTGCCAGCAGCAACCCTCTAGCGGTGACCCAAGAGACCCAGTACTTC.